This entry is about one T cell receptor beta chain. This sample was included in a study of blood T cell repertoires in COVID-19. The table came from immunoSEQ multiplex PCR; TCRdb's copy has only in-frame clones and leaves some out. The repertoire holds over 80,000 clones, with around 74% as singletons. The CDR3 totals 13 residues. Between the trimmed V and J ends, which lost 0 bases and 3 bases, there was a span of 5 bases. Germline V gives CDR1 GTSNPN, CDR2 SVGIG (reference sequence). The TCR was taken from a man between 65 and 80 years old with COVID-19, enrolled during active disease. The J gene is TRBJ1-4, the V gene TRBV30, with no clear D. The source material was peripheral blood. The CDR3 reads CAWSVGPNEKLFF. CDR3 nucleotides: TGTGCCTGGAGTGTGGGCCCTAATGAAAAACTGTTTTTT.